The 30 T cell receptor beta chains below were found in one sample sequenced in a study of blood T cell repertoires in COVID-19. Only in-frame clones appear in the TCRdb table, and some are missing; sequencing was by immunoSEQ multiplex PCR. The sample consists of around 160,000 clones, more than 80% of them appearing once. The specimen sequenced was peripheral blood. Receptors originate from a human donor with acute or convalescent COVID-19. The donor label of this sample is uncertain.

J is TRBJ1-6 and V is TRBV6-6; TRBD1 aligns across 9 bases. The CDR3 is 14 amino acids. The V and J ends lost 6 bases and 7 bases, in that order; junction bases with no gene match: 4. Germline-derived CDR1 and CDR2 are MNHNY and SVGAGI (reference sequence). This CDR3 is CASSPGQGNSPLHF. CDR3 coding DNA: TGTGCCAGCAGCCCGGGACAGGGCAATTCACCCCTCCACTTT.

The chain uses TRBV15 and TRBJ1-6; 10 bases agree with TRBD1. Trimming removed 5 bases from V and 11 bases from J; junction bases left unmatched: 3. CDR3 length: 13 residues. Germline V gene data show CDR1 as LNHNV and CDR2 as YYDKDF (reference sequence). The chain's CDR3 is CATSGTGEAPLHF. In nucleotides, the CDR3 is TGTGCCACCAGCGGGACAGGGGAGGCACCCCTCCACTTT.

The chain has TRBV27 and TRBJ2-1, with 13 bases lining up with TRBD2. The V and J ends lost 5 bases and 7 bases, in that order; junction bases with no gene match: 8. The germline V gene encodes CDR1 MNHEY and CDR2 SMNVEV (reference sequence). This CDR3 contains 16 residues. CDR3 loop: CASSPGLAGALNEQFF. In DNA, the CDR3 is TGTGCCAGCAGTCCAGGACTAGCGGGGGCCCTAAATGAGCAGTTCTTC.

J is TRBJ2-3 and V is TRBV7-9; no clear D gene. CDR3 length: 13 residues. Germline assignment: CDR1 SEHNR and CDR2 FQNEAQ (reference sequence). Between the trimmed V and J ends, which lost 5 bases and 11 bases, there was a span of 17 bases. The CDR3, as DNA: TGTGCCAGCAGCCCTCCAAGACTGAGATGGCAGTATTTT. Protein product: CASSPPRLRWQYF. Full variable domain (remainder filled in from reference TRBV7-9 and TRBJ2-3): DTGVSQNPRHKITKRGQNVTFRCDPISEHNRLYWYRQTLGQGPEFLTYFQNEAQLEKSRLLSDRFSAERPKGSFSTLEIQRTEQGDSAMYLCASSPPRLRWQYFGPGTRLTVL.

CDR3 loop: CAISEGGGLSGYTF. The CDR3 nucleotides are TGTGCCATCAGTGAGGGAGGAGGGCTAAGCGGCTACACCTTC. V usage is TRBV10-3 and J usage is TRBJ1-2; D uncertain. Trimming shortened V by 2 bases and J by 8 bases, and 15 bases separated the two germline ends. Germline V gene lookup returns CDR1 ENHRY and CDR2 SYGVKD. This CDR3 has 14 residues.

V usage is TRBV7-9 and J usage is TRBJ1-2; possibly TRBD1 for D (6 bases). The CDR3 sequence is 15 residues long. Germline assignment: CDR1 SEHNR and CDR2 FQNEAQ (reference sequence). Between the trimmed V and J ends, which lost 4 bases and 0 bases, there was a span of 12 bases. Here the CDR3 DNA reads TGTGCCAGCAGCTCCCTGCAGGGGCCTAACTATGGCTACACCTTC. Amino acids: CASSSLQGPNYGYTF.

J is TRBJ2-5 and V is TRBV19, with 7 bases lining up with TRBD1. The CDR3 totals 16 residues. The J segment lost 5 bases and the V segment lost 2 bases, leaving 11 bases of the junction unmatched. Germline V gene lookup returns CDR1 LNHDA and CDR2 SQIVND (reference sequence). The CDR3 sequence is CASSISLWGTEETQYF. CDR3 DNA: TGTGCCAGTAGTATATCTCTCTGGGGGACAGAGGAGACCCAGTACTTC.

The chain couples TRBV6-4 to TRBJ1-1; perhaps TRBD1 as D (5 bases). CDR1 is MRHNA, CDR2 SNTAGT, per germline. CDR3 length equals 14 residues. Trimming cost V 0 bases and J 5 bases, with 10 bases left between them. The CDR3 here is CASSDSDRTTEAFF. The CDR3 DNA sequence: TGTGCCAGCAGTGACTCCGACAGAACGACTGAAGCTTTCTTT.

This chain connects TRBV5-6 to TRBJ1-5; no firm D call. CDR3 length: 14 residues. Germline CDR1 and CDR2: SGHDT and YYEEEE. Trimming stripped 3 bases from V and 4 bases from J, with 11 bases between. In DNA form, the CDR3 reads TGTGCCAGCAGCTGGAACAGTGAAAATCAGCCCCAGCATTTT. It translates to CASSWNSENQPQHF. The variable domain in full, with the rest retrieved from reference TRBV5-6 and TRBJ1-5, is DAGVTQSPTHLIKTRGQQVTLRCSPKSGHDTVSWYQQALGQGPQFIFQYYEEEERQRGNFPDRFSGHQFPNYSSELNVNALLLGDSALYLCASSWNSENQPQHFGDGTRLSIL.

V is TRBV6-1 and J is TRBJ1-5, with a possible D match to TRBD1 (5 bases). The V gene's germline CDR1 is MNHNS and CDR2 SASEGT. The CDR3 consists of 15 residues. V lost 2 bases and J lost 6, with 14 bases in between. CDR3 nucleotide sequence: TGTGCCAGCAGTGAAACTGGGGGGTCCAGTCAGCCCCAGCATTTT. As protein: CASSETGGSSQPQHF.

The V and J genes are TRBV5-4 and TRBJ1-6; D is unresolved. The germline V gene encodes CDR1 SGHNT and CDR2 YYREEE (reference sequence). V was trimmed by 0 bases and J by 0 bases, leaving 7 bases between them. The CDR3 covers 16 residues. The CDR3 region is CASSLGRSSYNSPLHF. The CDR3 coding sequence is TGTGCCAGCAGCTTGGGGCGGAGCTCCTATAATTCACCCCTCCACTTT.

This chain connects TRBV9 to TRBJ1-3; D remains unclear. Trimming took 3 bases from V and 0 from J, leaving 7 bases between them. The CDR3 has 14 residues. Germline-derived CDR1 and CDR2 are SGDLS and YYNGEE. CDR3 amino acids: CASSESSSGNTIYF. In DNA form, the CDR3 reads TGTGCCAGCAGCGAGAGTAGCTCTGGAAACACCATATATTTT.

The V gene is TRBV11-3, the J gene TRBJ1-1, with D possibly being TRBD1 (5 bases). The germline V and J ends were trimmed by 1 base and 1 base, with 7 bases remaining between them. Germline V gene lookup returns CDR1 SGHNT and CDR2 YENEEA. The CDR3 is 14 amino acids. The CDR3 bases are TGTGCCAGCAGCTTAGGGACAAGGAACACTGAAGCTTTCTTT. Its translation is CASSLGTRNTEAFF.

This chain uses TRBV18 with TRBJ1-6; D remains unclear. Trimming took off 0 bases at V and 5 bases at J, with 8 bases between the two ends. Germline loops: CDR1 KGHSH, CDR2 LQKENI. CDR3 length: 15 amino acids. CDR3 nucleotide sequence: TGTGCCAGCTCACCACCCTTCGGAGATAATTCACCCCTCCACTTT. This gives the protein CASSPPFGDNSPLHF.

This clone was found many times. The genes are TRBV19 and TRBJ2-2, with D perhaps TRBD1 (6 bases). V lost 7 bases, J lost 3 bases, and 15 bases lay in between. This CDR3 has 15 residues. Looked up from germline, CDR1 is LNHDA and CDR2 is SQIVND (reference sequence). Here the CDR3 DNA reads TGTGCCAGTAAAATTGACAGGACGGACACCGGGGAGCTGTTTTTT. Translated, it gives CASKIDRTDTGELFF.

The rearrangement links TRBV7-9 to TRBJ1-2, with TRBD1 matching 9 bases. The V and J ends lost 0 bases and 7 bases, in that order; junction bases with no gene match: 9. Germline V gene sequence: CDR1 SEHNR, CDR2 FQNEAQ (reference sequence). This CDR3 contains 16 residues. The CDR3 nucleotides are TGTGCCAGCAGCTTAGCGGGGACAGGGAATAAGGTTGGCTACACCTTC. Its protein is CASSLAGTGNKVGYTF.

This clone was seen a single time. This chain links TRBV29-1 with TRBJ2-7; D remains ambiguous. The CDR3 runs to 13 residues. Looked up from germline, CDR1 is SQVTM and CDR2 is ANQGSEA. V dropped 4 bases and J dropped 4 bases, with 14 bases sitting between them. The CDR3 DNA is TGCAGCGTTGTTTTCCACAGTAGGTACGAGCAGTACTTC. Translating gives CSVVFHSRYEQYF.

The V call is TRBV30, the J call TRBJ1-3, with D possibly matching TRBD1 (6 bases). The CDR3 totals 15 residues. Trimming took off 0 bases at V and 0 bases at J, with 9 bases between the two ends. Germline V gene lookup returns CDR1 GTSNPN and CDR2 SVGIG (reference sequence). CDR3 sequence: CAWSVGTNSGNTIYF. The DNA for the CDR3 is TGTGCCTGGAGTGTCGGGACAAACTCTGGAAACACCATATATTTT.

This clone was recorded many times. V and J are TRBV6-5 and TRBJ1-3; unclear D gene. CDR3 length: 15 amino acids. Trimming removed 0 bases at V and 3 bases at J, with 9 bases between. Germline CDR1 MNHEY, CDR2 SVGAGI. The CDR3 sequence: CASSYSKWSGNTIYF. CDR3 nucleotide sequence: TGTGCCAGCAGTTACTCGAAATGGAGTGGAAACACCATATATTTT.

V and J are TRBV18 and TRBJ2-7; 8 nucleotides line up with TRBD1. The CDR3 is 16 amino acids. The V gene end was trimmed by 6 bases and the J gene end by 0 bases; junction bases not matched to a gene: 10. The germline CDR1 and CDR2 sequences are KGHSH and LQKENI. The CDR3 region is CASSEGQASSSYEQYV. In nucleotides, the CDR3 is TGTGCCAGCTCCGAGGGACAGGCATCGAGCTCCTACGAGCAGTACGTC.

The gene calls are TRBV6-5 and TRBJ1-5; a weak D match, TRBD1 (6 bases). Germline CDR1 is MNHEY and CDR2 is SVGAGI. Trimming cost V 6 bases and J 0 bases, with 12 bases left between them. This CDR3 region has 15 residues. This CDR3 is CASRQGTNSNQPQHF. The CDR3 nucleotides read TGTGCCAGCAGGCAGGGGACCAATAGCAATCAGCCCCAGCATTTT.

Notes on this clone: An end of the junction differs from the germline gene, which may be a read error. V usage is TRBV18 and J usage is TRBJ1-2; perhaps TRBD1 as D (6 bases). The germline CDR1 and CDR2 sequences are KGHSH and LQKENI. The CDR3 consists of 14 residues. Here the CDR3 DNA reads TGTGCCACCTCAAAAACGGGGGGCGACGCTGGCTACACCTTC. It is translated as CATSKTGGDAGYTF. Drawing the rest from reference TRBV18 and TRBJ1-2, the complete variable domain is NAGVMQNPRHLVRRRGQEARLRCSPMKGHSHVYWYRQLPEEGLKFMVYLQKENIIDESGMPKERFSAEFPKEGPSILRIQQVVRGDSAAYFCATSKTGGDAGYTFGSGTRLTVV.

This chain links TRBV10-3 with TRBJ1-5; D unclear. The V gene lost 0 bases and the J gene lost 8 bases, with 8 bases spanning the gap. The CDR3 is 13 amino acids. Germline V gene data show CDR1 as ENHRY and CDR2 as SYGVKD. The CDR3 region has the DNA TGTGCCATCAGTGAGTCCACCGGGGAGCCCCAGCATTTT. It yields the protein CAISESTGEPQHF.

This chain uses TRBV19 with TRBJ1-1; the match to TRBD1 covers 9 bases. The CDR3 length is 15 residues. Unmatched junction bases numbered 7, after V lost 3 bases and J lost 5 bases. CDR1 LNHDA and CDR2 SQIVND come from the germline V gene (reference sequence). CDR3 protein: CASSIPIGQGTEAFF. For the CDR3, the DNA is TGTGCCAGTAGTATCCCGATTGGACAGGGGACTGAAGCTTTCTTT.

This chain uses TRBV6-5 with TRBJ1-2; TRBD1 aligns across 9 bases. CDR1 is MNHEY and CDR2 is SVGAGI in the germline V gene. This CDR3 spans 16 amino acids. The trim removed 2 bases at V and 4 bases at J, leaving 8 bases unmatched. The CDR3 spells CASSYGTGTFGYGYTF. In DNA form, the CDR3 reads TGTGCCAGCAGTTACGGGACAGGGACCTTCGGCTATGGCTACACCTTC.

The chain joins TRBV6-5 to TRBJ2-7, with D uncertain. Trimming stripped 2 bases from V and 6 bases from J, with 11 bases between. CDR1 and CDR2 from the germline V gene are MNHEY and SVGAGI. The CDR3 loop spans 13 amino acids. CDR3 sequence: CASSYRLGAEQYV. The CDR3 region has the DNA TGTGCCAGCAGTTACAGACTCGGCGCCGAGCAGTACGTC.

V is TRBV7-2 and J is TRBJ2-6; 8 nucleotides align to TRBD1. Losses at the gene ends were 2 bases for V and 0 bases for J; bases not matched to a gene: 0. The CDR3 has 16 amino acids. Germline V gene data show CDR1 as SGHTA and CDR2 as FQGNSA. The CDR3 DNA reads TGTGCCAGCAGCTTAACAGGGGGCTCTGGGGCCAACGTCCTGACTTTC. Translated, it gives CASSLTGGSGANVLTF.

This clone was recorded only once. The chain has TRBV20-1 and TRBJ1-3; D remains ambiguous. CDR3 length: 11 residues. Germline-derived CDR1 and CDR2 are DFQATT and SNEGSKA (reference sequence). Trimming removed 6 bases from V and 3 bases from J, with 6 bases in between. The CDR3 sequence: CSAVGGNTIYF. The CDR3 DNA reads as TGCAGTGCGGTCGGTGGAAACACCATATATTTT.

The chain links TRBV10-3 to TRBJ2-3; tentative D call: TRBD1 (7 bases). The germline gives CDR1 ENHRY, CDR2 SYGVKD. This CDR3 is 14 amino acids long. The V and J ends lost 11 bases and 3 bases respectively, with 18 bases between them. The CDR3 reads CASRGVSGTDTQYF. CDR3 DNA: TGTGCCTCCAGGGGGGTATCGGGTACAGATACGCAGTATTTT.

The genes are TRBV19 and TRBJ1-2; 9 bases align to TRBD1. The V gene's germline CDR1 is LNHDA and CDR2 SQIVND (reference sequence). The V segment lost 4 bases and the J segment 8 bases; nucleotides outside the gene matches: 11. CDR3 length: 15 amino acids. CDR3 protein: CASSTGQGRVMGYTF. Here the CDR3 DNA reads TGTGCCAGTAGTACGGGACAGGGAAGGGTTATGGGCTACACCTTC.